This entry lists 7 T cell receptor beta chains sequenced from one sample in a study of blood T cell repertoires in COVID-19. Clones were read by immunoSEQ multiplex PCR, and TCRdb kept only the in-frame ones, dropping some. The sample yields about 100,000 clones, approximately 91% seen once. Sequenced: peripheral blood. All receptors derive from a man aged 50-60 years with active COVID-19.

The genes are TRBV19 and TRBJ2-3; TRBD2 might be the D (6 bases). V was cut by 4 bases and J by 2 bases, with 13 bases left in between. The germline V gene encodes CDR1 LNHDA and CDR2 SQIVND (reference sequence). CDR3 size: 15 residues. The CDR3 region has the DNA TGTGCCAGTAGTACCCAGACTAGTATCACAGATACGCAGTATTTT. Translation: CASSTQTSITDTQYF.

This clone was detected a few times. This chain links TRBV5-1 with TRBJ1-1, with TRBD1 as a possible D gene (5 bases). Trimming pared 3 bases from V and 1 base from J, leaving 10 bases between. CDR3 length: 14 residues. Germline V gene sequence: CDR1 SGHRS, CDR2 YFSETQ. The DNA for the CDR3 is TGCGCCAGCAGCTGGGGCATGGCGAACACTGAAGCTTTCTTT. This codes for CASSWGMANTEAFF.

The V call is TRBV7-3, the J call TRBJ2-2; weak D call: TRBD2 (6 bases). Germline CDR1 and CDR2: SGHTA and FQGTGA. The CDR3 is 16 residues long. Trimming cost V 1 base and J 4 bases, with 13 bases left between them. CDR3 loop: CASSLIVGGVTGELFF. CDR3 in DNA: TGTGCCAGCAGCTTAATTGTCGGGGGAGTCACCGGGGAGCTGTTTTTT.

The J gene is TRBJ2-5, the V gene TRBV18, with D maybe TRBD2 (5 bases). CDR1 is KGHSH and CDR2 is LQKENI in the germline V gene. There are 13 residues in the CDR3. V was cut by 8 bases and J by 2 bases, with 12 bases left in between. CDR3 protein: CASTWTGQETQYF. The CDR3 DNA reads TGTGCCAGCACCTGGACTGGGCAAGAGACCCAGTACTTC.

V and J are TRBV6-5 and TRBJ2-2; weak D call: TRBD2 (6 bases). Trimming pared 2 bases from V and 6 bases from J, leaving 13 bases between. This CDR3 region has 15 residues. The germline V gene has CDR1 MNHEY and CDR2 SVGAGI. CDR3 DNA: TGTGCCAGCAGTTACGAAGCTAGGAGGGCCGGGGAGCTGTTTTTT. It yields the protein CASSYEARRAGELFF.

The gene calls are TRBV11-2 and TRBJ2-1; 13 bases fit TRBD2. Germline V gene lookup returns CDR1 SGHAT and CDR2 FQNNGV. V lost 5 bases, J lost 7 bases, and 5 bases stayed unmatched. The CDR3 has 15 residues. Here the CDR3 reads CASSLTSGGENEQFF. In DNA, the CDR3 is TGTGCCAGCAGCCTTACTAGCGGGGGGGAAAATGAGCAGTTCTTC.

The rearrangement links TRBV9 to TRBJ2-2; 8 nucleotides line up with TRBD1. The CDR3 totals 16 residues. The trim removed 4 bases at V and 2 bases at J, leaving 7 bases unmatched. The germline CDR1 and CDR2 sequences are SGDLS and YYNGEE. CDR3 region: CASSLFAGGNTGELFF. The DNA for the CDR3 is TGTGCCAGCAGCCTCTTTGCAGGGGGCAACACCGGGGAGCTGTTTTTT.